Presented here are 17 T cell receptor beta chains from one specimen sequenced in a study of blood T cells in healthy people across ages. Combining a sample-barcoded 5' primer with a J-beta primer mix, a second PCR ran for about 6 to 12 cycles. Via MiXCR, TCRdb re-called the 5' RACE reads, giving one row per CDR3 protein. The top ten clones hold over 3.5% of a sample with fewer than 600,000 distinct CDR3 sequences, 27% of them seen once. This same sample was also part of a study on T cells of mothers and their children.

Sequenced input: blood. The source is a boy between 2 and 10 years old in good health.

The chain joins TRBV7-9 to TRBJ1-1; maybe TRBD1 (6 bases). V lost 5 bases and J 0 bases, leaving 13 bases between the germline ends. The germline CDR1 and CDR2 sequences are SEHNR and FQNEAQ (reference sequence). CDR3 length: 15 amino acids. This CDR3 reads CASSLGQTMNTEAFF. CDR3 sequence (DNA): TGTGCCAGCAGCCTCGGACAGACAATGAACACTGAAGCTTTCTTT.

As regards this clonotype: At one of its ends the junction is not consistent with the germline gene, which may arise from a read error. The V and J genes are TRBV20-1 and TRBJ2-7, with no clear D. CDR1 is DFQATT, CDR2 SNEGSKA, per germline (reference sequence). CDR3 size: 15 residues. In DNA, the CDR3 is TGCAGTGCTAGAGATTGGAAGGGTCCCGTTACCGCCCCCCACTTC. Translating it yields CSARDWKGPVTAPHF.

Concerning this clonotype: An end of the junction does not agree with germline; a read error may underlie this. The rearrangement uses TRBV7-9 and TRBJ2-5; D gene uncertain. This CDR3 has 12 residues. Germline CDR1 and CDR2: SEHNR and FQNEAQ (reference sequence). CDR3 sequence: CASSLGLGFWVF. DNA for the CDR3: TGTGCCAGCAGCTTAGGCCTAGGGTTTTGGGTCTTC. The full variable domain, its missing parts supplied by reference TRBV7-9 and TRBJ2-5, is DTGVSQNPRHKITKRGQNVTFRCDPISEHNRLYWYRQTLGQGPEFLTYFQNEAQLEKSRLLSDRFSAERPKGSFSTLEIQRTEQGDSAMYLCASSLGLGFWVFGPGTRLLVL.

This clonotype was seen only a few times. This rearrangement joins TRBV6-5 to TRBJ1-6, with TRBD1 as a possible D gene (5 bases). Germline CDR1 is MNHEY and CDR2 is SVGAGI. This CDR3 is 15 amino acids long. Trimming took off 0 bases at V and 5 bases at J, with 8 bases between the two ends. The CDR3 DNA reads as TGTGCCAGCAGTTACTCAGGGGTGGATAATTCACCCCTCCACTTT. Protein: CASSYSGVDNSPLHF.

V usage is TRBV20-1 and J usage is TRBJ2-1, with TRBD2 identical over 12 bases. The CDR3 runs to 17 residues. V lost 5 bases to trimming and J lost 0 bases; unmatched junction nucleotides: 8. Germline CDR1 reads DFQATT; CDR2 reads SNEGSKA (reference sequence). CDR3 sequence (DNA): TGCAGTGCTCAGAGGACTAGCGGGGCCTACTCCTACAATGAGCAGTTCTTC. Its protein product is CSAQRTSGAYSYNEQFF.

The chain has TRBV6-6 and TRBJ2-3; D is unclear. The germline gives CDR1 MNHNY, CDR2 SVGAGI (reference sequence). The CDR3 contains 12 residues. Trimming pared 8 bases from V and 3 bases from J, leaving 9 bases between. CDR3 in amino acids: CASVEDTDTQYF. In DNA, the CDR3 is TGTGCCAGCGTCGAAGATACAGATACGCAGTATTTT.

V gene TRBV30 combines with J gene TRBJ2-2; no clear D gene. Between the trimmed V and J ends, which lost 0 bases and 1 base, there was a span of 6 bases. The CDR3 runs to 14 residues. Germline CDR1 reads GTSNPN; CDR2 reads SVGIG (reference sequence). CDR3 loop: CAWSVTGNTGELFF. The DNA for the CDR3 is TGTGCCTGGAGTGTAACCGGGAACACCGGGGAGCTGTTTTTT.

This clonotype was picked up a small number of times. The rearrangement uses TRBV3-1 and TRBJ2-1; 9 positions match TRBD1. The CDR3 length is 18 residues. Germline values: CDR1 LGHDT, CDR2 YNNKEL (reference sequence). The V and J ends lost 1 base and 7 bases, in that order; junction bases with no gene match: 14. The chain's CDR3 is CASSQGFTGGPHRNEQFF. The CDR3 DNA follows: TGTGCCAGCAGCCAAGGTTTCACAGGGGGCCCACATAGGAATGAGCAGTTCTTC.

This clonotype was detected a few times. The V gene is TRBV27, the J gene TRBJ2-4, with D possibly TRBD1 on 5 matching bases. Germline V CDR1 and CDR2: MNHEY, SMNVEV (reference sequence). The CDR3 loop spans 15 amino acids. Trimming removed 6 bases from V and 6 bases from J, with 18 bases in between. CDR3 loop: CASRTTVGKRNIQYF. CDR3 DNA: TGTGCCAGCAGGACGACAGTTGGGAAAAGAAACATTCAGTACTTC.

This clonotype has just a few counts. This chain uses TRBV10-3 with TRBJ2-5; TRBD2 is a possible D gene (6 bases). This CDR3 is 13 amino acids long. CDR1 is ENHRY, CDR2 SYGVKD, per germline. V gave up 2 bases and J gave up 4 bases, with 8 bases separating them. CDR3 in amino acids: CAISEGGGETQYF. In DNA, the CDR3 is TGTGCCATCAGTGAGGGGGGAGGAGAGACCCAGTACTTC.

The chain employs TRBV12-3 or TRBV12-4 and TRBJ2-7; 8 bases fit TRBD2. This CDR3 has 16 amino acids. Trimming at V came to 5 bases and at J to 1 base, leaving 10 bases not matched to a gene. CDR3 protein: CASSPGERGSSYEQYF. In nucleotides, the CDR3 is TGTGCCAGCAGTCCCGGGGAGCGGGGGAGTTCCTACGAGCAGTACTTC.

In its sample, this clonotype was seen once. The rearrangement joins TRBV11-2 to TRBJ2-5; 8 nucleotides match TRBD1. CDR1 is SGHAT and CDR2 is FQNNGV in the germline V gene. The CDR3 runs to 14 residues. V shed 6 bases, J shed 5 bases, and the junction held 8 bases outside the gene matches. The CDR3, as DNA: TGTGCCAGCAGGGCGACAGGGGAACGGGAGACCCAGTACTTC. It specifies CASRATGERETQYF. Based on the CDR3 plus reference TRBV11-2 and TRBJ2-5, the full variable domain is EAGVAQSPRYKIIEKRQSVAFWCNPISGHATLYWYQQILGQGPKLLIQFQNNGVVDDSQLPKDRFSAERLKGVDSTLKIQPAKLEDSAVYLCASRATGERETQYFGPGTRLLVL.

This clonotype was detected only a few times. The chain employs TRBV20-1 and TRBJ2-5; weak D call: TRBD2 (6 bases). The better agreement between TRBJ2-7 and the DNA end casts doubt on the J call. The CDR3 length is 15 residues. CDR1 is DFQATT and CDR2 is SNEGSKA in the germline V gene (reference sequence). CDR3 loop: CSARPRRELYLEQYF. The CDR3 DNA follows: TGCAGTGCTAGACCGAGGCGGGAATTATATCTCGAGCAGTACTTC.

This clonotype was seen more than once but under ten times. The V call is TRBV7-2, the J call TRBJ2-5, with a possible D match to TRBD2 (6 bases). There are 14 residues in the CDR3. The germline gives CDR1 SGHTA, CDR2 FQGNSA. The V end lost 4 bases, the J end lost 5 bases, and 14 bases lay between the germline ends. The CDR3 region is CASSSGLDPETQYF. For the CDR3, the DNA is TGTGCCAGCAGCTCGGGACTTGATCCGGAGACCCAGTACTTC.

This clonotype was detected only a few times. Sequence at one end of the junction differs from germline and may be a read error. The chain employs TRBV7-7 and TRBJ2-1, with TRBD1 matching over 8 bases. The CDR3 is 13 amino acids. Germline V gives CDR1 SSHAT, CDR2 FNYEAQ (reference sequence). The chain's CDR3 is CASSSDRVTEQFF. CDR3 coding DNA: TGTGCTAGCAGCTCGGACAGGGTGACTGAGCAGTTCTTC. The whole variable domain, remainder taken from reference TRBV7-7 and TRBJ2-1, is GAGVSQSPRYKVTKRGQDVTLRCDPISSHATLYWYQQALGQGPEFLTYFNYEAQPDKSGLPSDRFSAERPEGSISTLTIQRTEQRDSAMYRCASSSDRVTEQFFGPGTRLTVL.

To note about this clonotype: The CDR3 carries no conserved terminal phenylalanine or tryptophan, so it likely arises from a read error. This sequence joins TRBV7-8 and TRBJ1-1; unclear D gene. V dropped 5 bases and J dropped 2 bases, with 12 bases sitting between them. CDR3 size: 14 residues. In germline, CDR1 is SGHVS, CDR2 FQNEAQ. DNA of the CDR3: TGTGCCAGCAGCCCCCAAGTGGCAAACACTGAAGCTTTCTTA. Amino acids: CASSPQVANTEAFL.

This clonotype has ten or more counts. Mismatch with germline at one junction end may stem from a read error. This chain links TRBV5-1 with TRBJ2-7; 7 positions agree with TRBD1. The CDR3 covers 12 residues. Germline values: CDR1 SGHRS, CDR2 YFSETQ. CDR3 nucleotide sequence: TGTGCCAGCCGGGACAGCTCCTACGAGCAGTACTTC. Protein product: CASRDSSYEQYF. Filled out from reference TRBV5-1 and TRBJ2-7, the complete variable domain reads KAGVTQTPRYLIKTRGQQVTLSCSPISGHRSVSWYQQTPGQGLQFLFEYFSETQRNKGNFPGRFSGRQFSNSRSEMNVSTLELGDSALYLCASRDSSYEQYFGPGTRLTVT.